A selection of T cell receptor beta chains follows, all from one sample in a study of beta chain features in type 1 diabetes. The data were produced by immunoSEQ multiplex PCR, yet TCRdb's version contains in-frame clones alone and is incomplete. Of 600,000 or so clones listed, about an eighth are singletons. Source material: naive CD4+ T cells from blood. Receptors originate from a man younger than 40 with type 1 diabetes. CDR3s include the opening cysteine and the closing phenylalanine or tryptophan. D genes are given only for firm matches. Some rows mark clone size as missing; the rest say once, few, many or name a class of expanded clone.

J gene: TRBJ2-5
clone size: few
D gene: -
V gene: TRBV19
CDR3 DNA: TGTGCCAGTAGCTTGCGAGGGCATAGACAAGAGACCCAGTACTTC
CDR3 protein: CASSLRGHRQETQYF

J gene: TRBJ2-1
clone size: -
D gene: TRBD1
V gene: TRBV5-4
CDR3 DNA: TGTGCCAGCAGACTTGGACAGGGGGCGTACAATGAGCAGTTCTTC
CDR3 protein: CASRLGQGAYNEQFF

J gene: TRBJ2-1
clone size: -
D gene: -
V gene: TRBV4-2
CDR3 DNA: TGTGCCAGCAGCCGACCACACGTAGGCAATGAGCAGTTCTTC
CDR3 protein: CASSRPHVGNEQFF

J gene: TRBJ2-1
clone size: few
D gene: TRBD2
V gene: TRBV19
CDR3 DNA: TGTGCCAGTAGTATGACGACTAGCGGGGGAAGTATATGGAATGAGCAGTTCTTC
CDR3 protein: CASSMTTSGGSIWNEQFF

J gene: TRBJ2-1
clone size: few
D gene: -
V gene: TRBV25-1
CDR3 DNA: TGTGCCAGCAGTGATCCGGGGGGCTCGGATGAGCAGTTCTTC
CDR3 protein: CASSDPGGSDEQFF

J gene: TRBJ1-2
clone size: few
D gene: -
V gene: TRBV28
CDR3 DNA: TGTGCCAGCAGCAAACAGGGAATTGCTAACTATGGCTACACCTTC
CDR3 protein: CASSKQGIANYGYTF

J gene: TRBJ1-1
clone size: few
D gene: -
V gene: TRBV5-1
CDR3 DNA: TGCGCCAGCAGCTTGGGTAGGGCGGTGGACACTGAAGCTTTCTTT
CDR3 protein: CASSLGRAVDTEAFF

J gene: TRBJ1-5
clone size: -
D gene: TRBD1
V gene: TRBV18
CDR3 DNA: TGTGCCAGCTCACCCGGGACAGGGGAACATCAGCCCCAGCATTTT
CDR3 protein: CASSPGTGEHQPQHF

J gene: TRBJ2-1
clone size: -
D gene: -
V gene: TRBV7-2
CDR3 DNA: TGTGCCAGCAGCGGCGAGTCCAGCTCGGTGGCTGAGCAGTTCTTC
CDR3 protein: CASSGESSSVAEQFF

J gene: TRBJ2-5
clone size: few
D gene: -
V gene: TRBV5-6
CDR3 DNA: TGTGCCAGCAGCTTGCAGCGGGAGACCCAGTACTTC
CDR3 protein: CASSLQRETQYF

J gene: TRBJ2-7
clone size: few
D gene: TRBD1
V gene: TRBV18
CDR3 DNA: TGTGCCAGCTCACCCGGGACAGTTTACGAGCAGTACTTC
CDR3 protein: CASSPGTVYEQYF

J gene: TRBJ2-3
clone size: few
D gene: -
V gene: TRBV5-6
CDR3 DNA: TGTGCCAGCAGTCTGACGGAGAATACGCAGTATTTT
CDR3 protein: CASSLTENTQYF

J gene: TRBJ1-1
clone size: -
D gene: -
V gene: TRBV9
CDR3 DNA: TGTGCCAGCAGCGCCATGAAAGGGAACACTGAAGCTTTCTTT
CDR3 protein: CASSAMKGNTEAFF

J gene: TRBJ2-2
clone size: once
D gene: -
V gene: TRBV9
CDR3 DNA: TGTGCCAGCAGCCCCCCCCTATCGGCGAACACCGGGGAGCTGTTTTTT
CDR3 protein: CASSPPLSANTGELFF

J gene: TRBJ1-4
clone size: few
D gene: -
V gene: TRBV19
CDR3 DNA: TGTGCCAGTAGTCGGGATGCAACTAATGAAAAACTGTTTTTT
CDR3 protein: CASSRDATNEKLFF

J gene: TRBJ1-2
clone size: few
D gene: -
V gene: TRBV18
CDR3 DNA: TGTGCCAGCTCACCCGGGGTGGGTGGCTACACCTTC
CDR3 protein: CASSPGVGGYTF

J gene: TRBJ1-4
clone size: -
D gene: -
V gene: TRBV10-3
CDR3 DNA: TGTGCCATCAGTGAGCGACGGGTTGCAACTAATGAAAAACTGTTTTTT
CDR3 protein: CAISERRVATNEKLFF

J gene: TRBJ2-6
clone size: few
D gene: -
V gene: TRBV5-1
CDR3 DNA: TGCGCCAGCAGCCGGGGACTCTCTGGGGCCAACGTCCTGACTTTC
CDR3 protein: CASSRGLSGANVLTF

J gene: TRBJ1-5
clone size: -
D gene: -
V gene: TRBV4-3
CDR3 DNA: TGCGCCAGCAGCCAAGATAGGGGGGCACGCAGTCAGCCCCAGCATTTT
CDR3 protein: CASSQDRGARSQPQHF

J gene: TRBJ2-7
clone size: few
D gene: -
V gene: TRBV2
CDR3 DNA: TGTGCCAGCAAGGGGACAAGGAGCACACACTACGAGCAGTACTTC
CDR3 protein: CASKGTRSTHYEQYF

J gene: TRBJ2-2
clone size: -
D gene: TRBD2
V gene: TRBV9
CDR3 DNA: TGTGCCAGCAGCGCCCGACCGGGACTAGGCACCGGGGAGCTGTTTTTT
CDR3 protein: CASSARPGLGTGELFF

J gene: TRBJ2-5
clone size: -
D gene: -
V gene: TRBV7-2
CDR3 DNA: TGTGCCAGCAGCCCCCCAGGGATTGAAGAGACCCAGTACTTC
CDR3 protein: CASSPPGIEETQYF

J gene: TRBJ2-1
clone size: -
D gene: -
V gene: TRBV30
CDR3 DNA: TGTGCCTGGAGTGATGCAAGCGCTTCCTCCTACAATGAGCAGTTCTTC
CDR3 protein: CAWSDASASSYNEQFF

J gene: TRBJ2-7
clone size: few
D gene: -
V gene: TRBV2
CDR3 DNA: TGTGCCAGCAGTGGCTCCTACGAGCAGTACTTC
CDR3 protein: CASSGSYEQYF

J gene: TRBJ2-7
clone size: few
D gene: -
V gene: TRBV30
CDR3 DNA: TGTGCCTGGAGTGTTCAGGGCGGGCAGTACTTC
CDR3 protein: CAWSVQGGQYF

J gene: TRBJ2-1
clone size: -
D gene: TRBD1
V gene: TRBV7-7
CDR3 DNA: TGTGCTAGCAGCTTAGTGGCAGGGGGTTTCAATGAGCAGTTCTTC
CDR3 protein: CASSLVAGGFNEQFF

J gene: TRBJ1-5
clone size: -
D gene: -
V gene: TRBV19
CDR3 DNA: TGTGCCAGTAGTATAGATCGCACCCCAGGTGGCAATCAGCCCCAGCATTTT
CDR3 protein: CASSIDRTPGGNQPQHF

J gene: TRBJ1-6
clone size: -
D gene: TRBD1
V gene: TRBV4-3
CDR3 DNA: TGCGCCAGCAGCCAGGGACAGGGGGCGACACCCCTCCACTTT
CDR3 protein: CASSQGQGATPLHF

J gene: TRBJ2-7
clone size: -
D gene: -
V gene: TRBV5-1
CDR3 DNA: TGCGCCAGCAGCTTGTTCCACGAGCAGTACTTC
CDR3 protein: CASSLFHEQYF

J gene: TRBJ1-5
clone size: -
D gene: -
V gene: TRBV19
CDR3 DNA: TGTGCCAGTAGTAAATGGACGGGTAGCAATCAGCCCCAGCATTTT
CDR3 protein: CASSKWTGSNQPQHF

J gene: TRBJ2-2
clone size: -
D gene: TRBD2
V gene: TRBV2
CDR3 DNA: TGTGCCAGCAATAGCGGGGGCGCGAACACCGGGGAGCTGTTTTTT
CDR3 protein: CASNSGGANTGELFF